This T cell receptor beta chain was sequenced during a study of shared clonotypes between healthy human individuals. Adults of Caucasian background living in Nashville, Tennessee made up all donors. Assay used: immunoSEQ multiplex PCR; TCRdb lists only in-frame clones, some missing. Of about 490,000 clones listed, about 79% are singletons. This sequence originates from a woman in her 40s in good health. Some clones in this sample may be carry-over from other donors' samples. Sequenced material: PBMCs.

CDR3 nucleotide sequence: TGTGCCAGCACCGAGGGGCCCCACCCCTCCTACGAGCAGTACTTC. Translation: CASTEGPHPSYEQYF. The V call is TRBV28, the J call TRBJ2-7; D may correspond to TRBD1 or TRBD2 (5 bases each). The CDR3 totals 15 residues. V was cut by 7 bases and J by 0 bases, with 16 bases left in between. Germline-derived CDR1 and CDR2 are MDHEN and SYDVKM.